Here is one T cell receptor (beta chain) with its context. In this sample, this clone turned up a few times. Which antigen it targets is not known. Base quality data are lacking; no much larger clone is found one base away. The sample originates from a study of beta chain features in type 1 diabetes (dated by TCRdb to 2017 to 2018). About the full investigation: Patients and healthy donors did not differ in mean age, gender distribution, total cell number or subset yield. A total of some 100,000,000 sorted cells were examined across all samples, and a strong correlation was observed between cell number per subset and RNA yield. Naive and central memory subsets were obtained from all 30 or so donors, but regulatory and stem cell-like memory subsets were isolated from only 8 patients and 8 healthy donors. The study compared the TCRB repertoires of sorted circulating CD4+ T cell subsets in recently diagnosed type 1 diabetes patients with those in matched healthy donors.

Overall results and qualifications from the work: PCR might favor shorter templates, but patient and control samples were amplified and corrected together, so any skew would affect both groups equally. At VDJ recombination sites, type 1 diabetes patients had fewer insertions and more deleted nucleotides, which implies abnormalities in thymic rearrangement. A moderate but significant shortening of TCRB CDR3 length was observed in type 1 diabetes patients in all four CD4+ subsets. Sequencing cDNA rather than genomic DNA could over-represent highly expressing activated cells, although activation and CD3 levels did not differ between groups. Naive, central memory and regulatory TCRB repertoires appeared to be more alike among patients than among healthy donors. HLA sub-analyses involved small numbers of individuals, so any influence of HLA type on TCRB rearrangement remained unresolved.

Each donor gave one peripheral blood draw, approximately 0.11 L on average, collected into heparinised tubes. A BD FACSAria II was used to sort naive, central memory, regulatory and stem cell-like memory CD4+ T cells with a panel that included CD45RO, CCR7, CD25, CD127, CD95 and CD27. All sorted populations exceeded 95% purity. Right away, PBMCs were isolated by Lymphoprep density gradient centrifugation and were stained directly, with no culture step. So that batch effects would be minimized, each experiment stained and sorted samples in pairs, pairing one healthy donor with one patient. The entire isolated RNA was reverse transcribed using the High Capacity cDNA Reverse Transcription Kit, and thus expressed TCRB transcripts were sequenced. Naive, central memory and regulatory T cell samples underwent deep immunoSEQ sequencing, averaging approximately 3.5 million total reads per sample. After sorted cells were lysed in RLT buffer, RNA was extracted with DNase-treated RNeasy Micro or Mini kits, with the choice depending on cell number. To prevent cross-contamination, every cell subset was processed on its own, while patient and healthy donor samples were processed together. TCRB sequences were amplified from cDNA with the immunoSEQ multiplex PCR, producing 87-bp fragments spanning the CDR3 region. The amplicons were sequenced using the Illumina HiSeq platform. Processing in the source paper ran as follows. PCR bias was computationally corrected using synthetic template baselines, reads within Hamming distance 2 were collapsed, and singletons that could not be merged were discarded. By aligning reads against IMGT, V, D and J genes, CDR3 length, and insertions or deletions at six rearrangement sites were assigned. Within each subset, clonotype counts were normalized to sorted cell number, and only after that were true diversity and Gini coefficients computed with the tcR R package. The overlap coefficient, calculated on TCRB nucleotide sequences, was used to measure repertoire sharing. What TCRdb holds here is the immuneACCESS table cut down to in-frame rearrangements. Part of the clones is not present; checked against another copy, under half of the missing clones reflect an unresolved V gene, and the others are unexplained. That table gives V, J and clone size, and the DNA gave D and trimming. In this sample the table shows roughly 150,000 clones, more than 9.5% of which occur a single time. The leading ten clones occupy 2% to 2.5% of the sample.

The sequence derives from a man aged 18 to 35 in good health. Sequencing was done on a sample of central memory CD4+ T cells from blood.

The DNA reads TGTGCCAGCAACCCTAAGGGTTCTGGGGCCAACGTCCTGACTTTC. This gives the protein CASNPKGSGANVLTF. The chain employs TRBV7-9 and TRBJ2-6, with no D gene named confidently. Between the V and J ends, shortened by 7 bases and 1 base respectively, the junction contains 11 bases. Sequences SEHNR (CDR1) and FQNEAQ (CDR2) are obtained from the germline V gene (reference sequence). The CDR3 runs 15 amino acids, cysteine and phenylalanine included. The only DNA kept is the CDR3, 45 bases in frame from the first base.